Listed here are 30 T cell receptor beta chains from one sample, sequenced in a study of blood T cells in healthy people across ages. A second PCR of about 7 to 12 cycles used a sample-barcoded 5' primer and a J-beta primer mix. TCRdb analysed the 5' RACE reads with MiXCR anew, one entry per CDR3 protein. The sample has about 1.7 million distinct CDR3 sequences, 28% seen once. The material sequenced was blood. The receptors were gathered from a woman in her 30s in good health.

This clonotype occurred many times. V is TRBV5-1 and J is TRBJ2-7; tentative D call: TRBD2 (6 bases). The CDR3 loop spans 14 amino acids. Trimming cost V 4 bases and J 2 bases, with 13 bases left between them. Germline V gives CDR1 SGHRS, CDR2 YFSETQ. Written as DNA, the CDR3 is TGCGCCAGCAGCCCGGAGGGGATTACCTACGAGCAGTACTTC. This sequence encodes CASSPEGITYEQYF. Looking up the rest from reference TRBV5-1 and TRBJ2-7 gives the full variable domain: KAGVTQTPRYLIKTRGQQVTLSCSPISGHRSVSWYQQTPGQGLQFLFEYFSETQRNKGNFPGRFSGRQFSNSRSEMNVSTLELGDSALYLCASSPEGITYEQYFGPGTRLTVT.

This clonotype turned up a few times. The gene calls are TRBV29-1 and TRBJ2-1; 9 nucleotides agree with TRBD2. The CDR3 runs 15 residues. The trim removed 6 bases at V and 0 bases at J, leaving 6 bases unmatched. CDR1 and CDR2 from the germline V gene are SQVTM and ANQGSEA. The CDR3: CSVGTSLSSYNEQFF. CDR3 nucleotides: TGCAGCGTAGGGACTAGCCTGAGCTCCTACAATGAGCAGTTCTTC.

The chain links TRBV6-5 to TRBJ2-7; the D gene is possibly TRBD2 (5 bases). This CDR3 contains 14 residues. V dropped 3 bases and J dropped 5 bases, with 14 bases sitting between them. Germline CDR1 is MNHEY and CDR2 is SVGAGI. The CDR3 is CASSYILAPDEQYF. In nucleotides, the CDR3 is TGTGCCAGCAGTTATATCCTAGCTCCTGACGAGCAGTACTTC.

The gene calls are TRBV2 and TRBJ2-1; no clear D gene. In germline, CDR1 is SNHLY, CDR2 FYNNEI. The CDR3 is 10 residues long. The ends were cut back, 8 bases at V and 5 bases at J, with 4 bases in the middle. The CDR3 DNA follows: TGTGCCAGCGCAAACAATGAGCAGTTCTTC. Translation: CASANNEQFF.

The chain links TRBV27 to TRBJ1-3; TRBD1 agrees at 8 bases. This CDR3 has 16 residues. Germline V gene lookup returns CDR1 MNHEY and CDR2 SMNVEV (reference sequence). The J segment lost 7 bases and the V segment lost 5 bases, leaving 13 bases of the junction unmatched. The CDR3 protein is CASSPGDRTGYNTIYF. CDR3 DNA: TGTGCCAGCAGTCCGGGGGACAGGACCGGCTATAACACCATATATTTT.

To note about this clonotype: A much larger clone lies a single base off, so this may be a read error. The chain recombines TRBV29-1 with TRBJ1-4, with 11 positions matching TRBD1. From germline, CDR1 is SQVTM and CDR2 ANQGSEA. The CDR3 totals 13 residues. As DNA, the CDR3 is TGCAGCGTCCCGGGACAGGGGGATGAAAAACGGTTTTTT. Amino acid sequence: CSVPGQGDEKRFF.

This clonotype has a handful of counts. The rearrangement uses TRBV11-2 and TRBJ2-3; 9 bases are a match to TRBD2. Unmatched junction bases numbered 14, after V lost 4 bases and J lost 9 bases. CDR1 is SGHAT, CDR2 FQNNGV, per germline. The CDR3 extends over 16 amino acids. CDR3 loop: CASSSPRAGGHETQYF. The CDR3 DNA is TGTGCCAGCAGCTCCCCCAGGGCGGGGGGGCATGAGACGCAGTATTTT.

This clonotype was recorded only once. The chain couples TRBV7-2 to TRBJ2-3; 8 nucleotides match TRBD2. The CDR3 contains 17 residues. The V gene's germline CDR1 is SGHTA and CDR2 FQGNSA. V lost 5 bases to trimming and J lost 3 bases; unmatched junction nucleotides: 13. CDR3 DNA sequence: TGTGCCAGCAGCCCCCCCCGCGGGGGGCGGGGGACAGATACGCAGTATTTT. Translation: CASSPPRGGRGTDTQYF.

As for this clonotype: A much larger clone lies a single base off, so this may be a read error. This chain joins TRBV9 and TRBJ2-7; 7 bases match TRBD2. This CDR3 region has 15 residues. CDR1 and CDR2 (germline): SGDLS, YYNGEE. DNA for the CDR3: TGTGCCTGCAGCGTAGACCGCGGGGGTGACTACGAGCAGTACTTC. Its translation: CACSVDRGGDYEQYF.

This clonotype appeared a few times. The chain carries TRBV5-1 and TRBJ2-6; either TRBD1 or TRBD2 may fit D (5 bases each). Per germline, CDR1 SGHRS and CDR2 YFSETQ. The CDR3 totals 20 residues. V was trimmed by 0 bases and J by 0 bases, leaving 19 bases between them. The CDR3: CASSLAGTRSVDSGANVLTF. The CDR3 bases are TGCGCCAGCAGCTTGGCAGGGACCCGATCAGTTGACTCTGGGGCCAACGTCCTGACTTTC.

The chain is built from TRBV10-3 and TRBJ2-7; 13 nucleotides line up with TRBD2. The CDR3 totals 20 residues. Germline V CDR1 and CDR2: ENHRY, SYGVKD. V shed 4 bases, J shed 1 base, and the junction held 16 bases outside the gene matches. The CDR3 DNA reads as TGTGCCATCAGTGCGGGACTAGCGGGAAATAATAACCGGCCTTCCTACGAGCAGTACTTC. This encodes CAISAGLAGNNNRPSYEQYF.

Points on this clonotype: One junction end does not reproduce the germline sequence, and a read error may be involved. The chain joins TRBV20-1 to TRBJ1-5; 7 bases map to TRBD1. The germline gives CDR1 DFQATT, CDR2 SNEGSKA (reference sequence). This CDR3 has 15 residues. The CDR3 protein is CSVRDPNRGSLPQHF. In DNA form, the CDR3 reads TGCAGTGTTAGAGACCCCAACAGGGGATCGTTGCCCCAGCATTTT.

The chain recombines TRBV18 with TRBJ2-3, with D possibly called TRBD1 or TRBD2 (5 bases each). The CDR3 loop spans 16 amino acids. Trimming pared 6 bases from V and 2 bases from J, leaving 18 bases between. CDR1 KGHSH and CDR2 LQKENI come from the germline V gene. CDR3 coding DNA: TGTGCCAGCTCTGTGGACGGGGCTTTCCCCACAGATACGCAGTATTTT. This gives the protein CASSVDGAFPTDTQYF. Using reference TRBV18 and TRBJ2-3 for the parts outside the CDR3, the full variable domain is NAGVMQNPRHLVRRRGQEARLRCSPMKGHSHVYWYRQLPEEGLKFMVYLQKENIIDESGMPKERFSAEFPKEGPSILRIQQVVRGDSAAYFCASSVDGAFPTDTQYFGPGTRLTVL.

With regard to this clonotype: Its ends do not fully match the called genes, so a read error is possible. The chain combines TRBV27 with TRBJ2-7; 10 bases match TRBD2. This CDR3 is 15 amino acids long. Germline V gene lookup returns CDR1 MNHEY and CDR2 SMNVEV (reference sequence). The chain's CDR3 is CTSSSRLAGAYEQYF. Written as DNA, the CDR3 is TGTACCAGCAGTTCCCGGCTAGCGGGAGCCTACGAGCAGTACTTC.

V is TRBV6-5 and J is TRBJ2-3; D not certain. Germline V CDR1 and CDR2: MNHEY, SVGAGI. V was shortened by 0 bases and J by 1 base, with 8 bases between the two germline ends. The CDR3 sequence is 15 residues long. The CDR3 sequence: CASSYSLDGTDTQYF. The DNA of the CDR3 is TGTGCCAGCAGTTACTCGCTAGACGGCACAGATACGCAGTATTTT.

This clonotype was picked up a small number of times. The V gene is TRBV20-1, the J gene TRBJ2-5; 11 nucleotides align to TRBD2. The germline CDR1 and CDR2 sequences are DFQATT and SNEGSKA (reference sequence). CDR3 length equals 15 residues. V was pared by 0 bases and J by 3 bases, with 3 bases of the junction left unmatched. DNA of the CDR3: TGCAGTGCTAGAGATATGACTAGCGGGAAAGAGACCCAGTACTTC. Encoded protein: CSARDMTSGKETQYF.

This clonotype was counted between two and nine times. Here the CDR3 DNA reads TGTGCCAGCAGGCCACAAAGCACAGATACGCAGTATTTT. This translates into CASRPQSTDTQYF. The V and J genes are TRBV12-3 or TRBV12-4 and TRBJ2-3; D unclear. The CDR3 is 13 residues long. V was pared by 6 bases and J by 0 bases, with 7 bases between.

The V and J genes are TRBV12-3 or TRBV12-4 and TRBJ2-5; D is ambiguous. The J call may be faulty, since TRBJ2-7 better matches the DNA end. The CDR3 consists of 14 residues. The CDR3 bases are TGTGCCAGCAGTTTATTCCCACGGAACGACGAGCAGTACTTC. Protein product: CASSLFPRNDEQYF.

The CDR3 loop is CSVHSGGAQGTDTQYF. The DNA for the CDR3 is TGCAGTGTTCACAGCGGGGGGGCCCAGGGCACAGATACGCAGTATTTT. The chain employs TRBV20-1 and TRBJ2-3, with 10 bases matching TRBD2. Germline V gives CDR1 DFQATT, CDR2 SNEGSKA (reference sequence). V was clipped by 7 bases and J by 1 base; unmatched bases: 11. This CDR3 spans 16 amino acids.

The chain carries TRBV6-2 or TRBV6-3 and TRBJ1-5; 8 bases are a match to TRBD1. This CDR3 has 13 amino acids. Trimming removed 5 bases from V and 10 bases from J; junction bases left unmatched: 7. Germline V lookup: CDR1 MNHEY, CDR2 SVGEGT. DNA of the CDR3: TGTGCCAGCAGTCGGACAGGGACATACCCCCAGCATTTT. This sequence encodes CASSRTGTYPQHF.

This clonotype occurred many times. V gene TRBV7-9 combines with J gene TRBJ1-2; the match to TRBD1 covers 7 bases. With V trimmed by 5 bases and J by 2 bases, 8 bases remained unmatched. Germline loops: CDR1 SEHNR, CDR2 FQNEAQ (reference sequence). The CDR3 loop spans 15 amino acids. CDR3 protein: CASSVPSRGNYGYTF. CDR3 nucleotide sequence: TGTGCCAGCAGCGTACCTAGCAGGGGGAACTATGGCTACACCTTC.

V is TRBV20-1 and J is TRBJ1-1; D gene unclear. Germline assignment: CDR1 DFQATT and CDR2 SNEGSKA (reference sequence). This CDR3 has 15 amino acids. The germline V and J ends were trimmed by 0 bases and 0 bases, with 11 bases remaining between them. CDR3 DNA sequence: TGCAGTGCTAGAGAAGTAGGAGGGCTGAACACTGAAGCTTTCTTT. Its translation is CSAREVGGLNTEAFF.

This clonotype was recorded a few times. The CDR3 sequence is CASSHGDGSLNEQYF. In nucleotides, the CDR3 is TGCGCCAGCAGCCACGGGGACGGTTCTCTCAACGAGCAGTACTTC. The chain joins TRBV4-1 to TRBJ2-7; D may be TRBD1 or TRBD2 (5 bases each). The CDR3 sequence is 15 residues long. V was trimmed by 3 bases and J by 5 bases, leaving 17 bases between them. Germline lookup yields CDR1 MGHRA and CDR2 YSYEKL.

This clonotype was seen many times. The gene calls are TRBV4-1 and TRBJ2-5; no reliable D call. The CDR3 has 14 residues. V was cut by 4 bases and J by 5 bases, with 14 bases left in between. Germline assignment: CDR1 MGHRA and CDR2 YSYEKL. In DNA, the CDR3 is TGCGCCAGCAGCCTTACCTGGTCGGCGGAGACCCAGTACTTC. This encodes CASSLTWSAETQYF.

The V and J genes are TRBV15 and TRBJ2-7; possibly TRBD1 or TRBD2 for D (5 bases each). CDR1 and CDR2 from the germline V gene are LNHNV and YYDKDF (reference sequence). V was trimmed by 4 bases and J by 3 bases, leaving 19 bases between them. The CDR3 runs to 16 residues. The CDR3 nucleotides read TGTGCCACCAGCAAAGTACCCGGGGCCAGCTTCTACGAGCAGTACTTC. Protein: CATSKVPGASFYEQYF.

The chain carries TRBV5-1 and TRBJ1-1; a weak D match, TRBD1 (5 bases). The CDR3 runs 16 residues. V lost 3 bases and J 1 base, leaving 16 bases between the germline ends. CDR1 and CDR2 (germline): SGHRS, YFSETQ. CDR3 nucleotides: TGCGCCAGCAGCTCTCAGGGAGGGCTGGCGAACACTGAAGCTTTCTTT. Protein: CASSSQGGLANTEAFF.

V gene TRBV6-5 combines with J gene TRBJ1-3; the D is unclear. V shed 6 bases and J shed 0 bases, with 15 bases lying between them. The CDR3 contains 16 residues. In germline, CDR1 is MNHEY, CDR2 SVGAGI. DNA for the CDR3: TGTGCCAGCAGCCTCGCTAGGCGTTTCTCTGGAAACACCATATATTTT. Amino acids: CASSLARRFSGNTIYF.

This sequence joins TRBV27 and TRBJ1-4; TRBD1 agrees at 8 bases. The CDR3 loop spans 15 amino acids. CDR1 and CDR2 from the germline V gene are MNHEY and SMNVEV (reference sequence). Trimming at V came to 8 bases and at J to 4 bases, leaving 9 bases not matched to a gene. The CDR3 DNA reads TGTGCCAGCGGTCTATCAGGACAGGGTAATGAAAAACTGTTTTTT. This encodes CASGLSGQGNEKLFF. Using reference TRBV27 and TRBJ1-4 for the parts outside the CDR3, the full variable domain is EAQVTQNPRYLITVTGKKLTVTCSQNMNHEYMSWYRQDPGLGLRQIYYSMNVEVTDKGDVPEGYKVSRKEKRNFPLILESPSPNQTSLYFCASGLSGQGNEKLFFGSGTQLSVL.

In its sample, this clonotype was seen many times. This chain uses TRBV6-5 with TRBJ1-2; no clear D. V shed 0 bases and J shed 3 bases, with 14 bases lying between them. The CDR3 contains 16 residues. CDR1 is MNHEY, CDR2 SVGAGI, per germline. DNA for the CDR3: TGTGCCAGCAGTTACTCTAGGACGATGGGTGACTATGGCTACACCTTC. Translation gives CASSYSRTMGDYGYTF.

The chain is built from TRBV6-5 and TRBJ2-3; 7 positions agree with TRBD1. Germline V CDR1 and CDR2: MNHEY, SVGAGI. There are 22 residues in the CDR3. J was trimmed by 1 base and V by 2 bases; bases with no gene match: 24. CDR3 DNA: TGTGCCAGCAGTTACCACTTCGAGCAGGGGGACAGCCCCTATCCTCGCACAGATACGCAGTATTTT. The encoded protein is CASSYHFEQGDSPYPRTDTQYF.